This TCR beta chain was observed in a study of blood T cell repertoires in COVID-19. Study overall: Acute-phase and convalescent COVID-19 samples originated in the United States, Italy and Spain.

Sequencing was performed with immunoSEQ multiplex PCR; in TCRdb, only in-frame clones are kept and a portion is missing. The table records 300,000 to 350,000 clones, approximately 88% of them present only once. What the recovered Cohort 3 donors had was two negative PCRs, clearance, or symptom resolution. This receptor was identified in a man aged 25 to 45 who had recovered from COVID-19. Sample: PBMCs or T cells enriched from blood (not recorded which).

CDR3 in amino acids: CASSLYLTYNSPLHF. Here the CDR3 DNA reads TGTGCCAGCAGCTTGTACTTGACCTATAATTCACCCCTCCACTTT. The rearrangement joins TRBV5-8 to TRBJ1-6, with D uncertain. This CDR3 has 15 residues. Deletions cut 1 base from V and 2 bases from J, with 7 bases between. Per the germline V gene, CDR1 is SGHTS and CDR2 is YDEGEE.